The 5 T cell receptor beta chains below all came from one sample that was sequenced in a study of blood T cells in healthy people across ages. It was with a sample-barcoded 5' primer and a J-beta primer mix that a second PCR of about 7 to 12 cycles was run. TCRdb itself ran the 5' RACE reads through MiXCR, one entry per CDR3 protein. This sample carries about 830,000 distinct CDR3 sequences, 62% of them seen once, and the ten largest clones take around a quarter. The sample comprised blood. These receptors all come from a man aged 30 to 45 in good health.

V and J are TRBV7-3 and TRBJ2-3; 7 nucleotides agree with TRBD1. Germline V gene lookup returns CDR1 SGHTA and CDR2 FQGTGA. The trim removed 1 base at V and 5 bases at J, leaving 9 bases unmatched. The CDR3 is 16 amino acids. CDR3 sequence: CASSLIPGQEEDTQYF. As DNA, the CDR3 is TGTGCCAGCAGCTTAATACCAGGACAGGAGGAAGATACGCAGTATTTT.

This clonotype appeared a few times. This chain links TRBV7-9 with TRBJ2-3; D gene unclear. Germline V gene sequence: CDR1 SEHNR, CDR2 FQNEAQ (reference sequence). The ends were cut back, 1 base at V and 4 bases at J, with 9 bases in the middle. The CDR3 is 14 amino acids. In nucleotides, the CDR3 is TGTGCCAGCAGCTTAGGGCTTTGGCCAGATACGCAGTATTTT. Its protein is CASSLGLWPDTQYF.

The V gene is TRBV12-3 or TRBV12-4, the J gene TRBJ1-6; D unresolved. The CDR3 sequence is 14 residues long. V was clipped by 3 bases and J by 7 bases, with 10 bases between them. The CDR3 sequence: CASSFRRTNSPLHF. Written as DNA, the CDR3 is TGTGCCAGCAGTTTCCGCCGGACCAATTCACCCCTCCACTTT.

CDR3 nucleotide sequence: TGCAGTGCCCGGGCAATCCCGAACACTGAAGCTTTCTTT. This codes for CSARAIPNTEAFF. The chain combines TRBV20-1 with TRBJ1-1; D unresolved. CDR3 length equals 13 residues. Per germline, CDR1 DFQATT and CDR2 SNEGSKA (reference sequence). Trimming cost V 6 bases and J 1 base, with 12 bases left between them.

The CDR3 sequence: CASSQERASGNYEQFF. CDR3 in DNA: TGTGCCAGCAGCCAAGAAAGGGCTAGCGGTAACTACGAGCAGTTCTTC. The chain recombines TRBV4-2 with TRBJ2-1, with 7 bases lining up with TRBD2. From germline, CDR1 is LGHNA and CDR2 YNFKEQ. Trimming cost V 0 bases and J 10 bases; bases outside gene matches: 12. There are 16 residues in the CDR3.